This T cell receptor (beta chain) was captured in a study of CD8 T cells in ankylosing spondylitis. The study, taken as a whole, reports: Characteristic of ankylosing spondylitis blood, it appeared, was a TCR beta motif comprising about eight highly homologous variants.

The junction had 7 bases not matched to a gene; V was cut back by 6 bases and J by 3 bases. The CDR3 has 13 amino acids. The germline V gene encodes CDR1 SQVTM and CDR2 ANQGSEA. Scientists made TCR beta libraries using quantitative 5'-RACE with molecular barcodes. MiXCR was run by TCRdb on the 5' RACE reads, yielding one entry per CDR3 protein. The table includes 200,000 to 250,000 distinct CDR3 sequences, approximately 20% detected once. In regard to this clonotype: Its antigen is as yet unknown.

This receptor was taken from a male donor with ankylosing spondylitis. V gene TRBV29-1 combines with J gene TRBJ1-1, with 7 bases lining up with TRBD1. The specimen was blood, either unsorted or a sorted T cell fraction (not recorded which). The DNA of the CDR3 is TGCAGCGTAGACACAGGGGTGGACACTGAAGCTTTCTTT. Its translation: CSVDTGVDTEAFF.